Described below is a single T cell receptor (beta chain) sequence and its context. Its antigen remains unknown. This entry comes from a study of T cells after yellow fever vaccination. Study conclusions and caveats: Reappearance after the booster was observed for most primary-vaccination clones (around 96% CD4, roughly 88% CD8).

Universal primer sites and UMIs were introduced during 5'RACE template-switching synthesis of TCR cDNA. TCRdb re-called the 5' RACE reads through MiXCR, storing one row per CDR3 protein. The sample holds 450,000 to 650,000 distinct CDR3 sequences, about 14% seen once. Germline lookup yields CDR1 SGHTA and CDR2 FQGNSA. The CDR3 sequence is 14 residues long. Trimming took off 4 bases at V and 5 bases at J, with 14 bases between the two ends. This specimen consisted of PBMCs, obtained on the day of the yellow fever booster vaccination. This TCR was recovered from a young man who received the YFV17D yellow fever vaccine. This sequence joins TRBV7-2 and TRBJ2-5, with a possible D match to TRBD2 (7 bases). CDR3: CASSSQGRGETQYF. As DNA, the CDR3 is TGTGCCAGCAGCTCTCAGGGGAGGGGGGAGACCCAGTACTTC. The full variable domain, in which reference TRBV7-2 and TRBJ2-5 provide the parts outside the CDR3, is GAGVSQSPSNKVTEKGKDVELRCDPISGHTALYWYRQSLGQGLEFLIYFQGNSAPDKSGLPSDRFSAERTGGSVSTLTIQRTQQEDSAVYLCASSSQGRGETQYFGPGTRLLVL.